This TCR beta chain was documented in a study of blood T cell repertoires in COVID-19. Per the authors' pipeline: Researchers report that nucleated cell counts were estimated from reference gene primer amplification. Data came from immunoSEQ multiplex PCR; TCRdb stores just in-frame clones and leaves some out. V, J and clone size reflect that table, while D and trimming were determined from the DNA. This table has 45,000 to 65,000 clones, roughly four fifths appearing once. The origin of this receptor is a woman aged 60-75 years with acute or convalescent COVID-19. What was sequenced was peripheral blood.

CDR3 DNA sequence: TGTGCCAGCATTTACAGGGACACTGAAGCTTTCTTT. It encodes CASIYRDTEAFF. V and J are TRBV2 and TRBJ1-1; D might be TRBD1 (6 bases). CDR3 length equals 12 residues. Trimming shortened V by 7 bases and J by 3 bases, and 9 bases separated the two germline ends. Germline V gene data show CDR1 as SNHLY and CDR2 as FYNNEI.